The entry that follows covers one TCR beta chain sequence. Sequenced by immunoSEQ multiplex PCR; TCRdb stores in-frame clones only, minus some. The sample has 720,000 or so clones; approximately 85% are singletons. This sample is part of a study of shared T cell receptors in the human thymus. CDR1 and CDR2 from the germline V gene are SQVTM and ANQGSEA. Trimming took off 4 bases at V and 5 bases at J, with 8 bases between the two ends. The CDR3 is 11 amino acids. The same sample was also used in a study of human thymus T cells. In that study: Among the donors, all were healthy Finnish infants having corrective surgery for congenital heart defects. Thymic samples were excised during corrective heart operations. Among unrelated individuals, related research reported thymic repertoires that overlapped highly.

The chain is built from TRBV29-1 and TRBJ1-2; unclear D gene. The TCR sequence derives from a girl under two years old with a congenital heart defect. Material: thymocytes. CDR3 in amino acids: CSVATSYGYTF. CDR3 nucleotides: TGCAGCGTTGCAACCAGTTATGGCTACACCTTC.